A selection of T cell receptor beta chains follows, all from one sample in a study of cytomegalovirus exposure and HLA in healthy donors. The data were produced by immunoSEQ multiplex PCR, yet TCRdb's version contains in-frame clones alone and is incomplete. This table has approximately 180,000 clones, roughly 80% appearing once. Specimen: PBMCs. These receptors all come from a woman between 45 and 65 years old in good health and CMV-seronegative. Each CDR3 is given with its conserved first and last residue. The D gene is left open where the match is weak. Clone size is stated in some rows and not others, as once, few, many or a class when expanded.

TRBJ1-4 TRBV7-9 . . 16 TGTGCCAGCAGCTTAGTTCGCGGGGAGCCTAATGAAAAACTGTTTTTT CASSLVRGEPNEKLFF
TRBJ2-7 TRBV6-1 . . 11 TGTGCCAGCAGTGAATGGTACGAGCAGTACTTC CASSEWYEQYF
TRBJ2-7 TRBV10-2 . . 13 TGCGCCAGCAGTGAGTCGGCGGGCTACGAGCAGTACTTC CASSESAGYEQYF
TRBJ1-2 TRBV6-1 . few 15 TGTGCCAGCAGGTCCAGTGAGTCCGGGGACTATGGCTACACCTTC CASRSSESGDYGYTF
TRBJ1-4 TRBV7-6 TRBD1 . 17 TGTGCCAGCAGCTTATTTCCTTTGACAGGGCCCAATGAAAAACTGTTTTTT CASSLFPLTGPNEKLFF
TRBJ2-7 TRBV21-1 . once 17 TGTGCCAGCAGCAAAACTCCGGGACTAGCGGGCCGATACGAGCAGTACTTC CASSKTPGLAGRYEQYF
TRBJ2-3 TRBV9 TRBD2 . 15 TGTGCCAGCAGCGTAGGCGGGGGGAACACAGATACGCAGTATTTT CASSVGGGNTDTQYF
TRBJ1-2 TRBV7-2 TRBD1 . 16 TGTGCCAGCAGCTTAGAGCCTAAAGGGGGCACAAGGGGCTACACCTTC CASSLEPKGGTRGYTF
TRBJ1-1 TRBV6-6 TRBD1 few 15 TGTGCCAGCACCCGGGTGGACAGGGTTAACACTGAAGCTTTCTTT CASTRVDRVNTEAFF
TRBJ2-5 TRBV6-1 . . 17 TGTGCCAGCAGTGATTGGGAGATGGGGGCGGCCCAAGAGACCCAGTACTTC CASSDWEMGAAQETQYF
TRBJ1-5 TRBV28 . . 16 TGTGCCAGCGGGGAGGGGGGGGCAGGTCGCAATCAGCCCCAGCATTTT CASGEGGAGRNQPQHF
TRBJ1-2 TRBV9 TRBD1 . 17 TGTGCCAGCAGCCCGTCTGATAGCCGGGACAGGGGCTATGGCTACACCTTC CASSPSDSRDRGYGYTF
TRBJ1-5 TRBV29-1 TRBD1 . 14 TGCAGCGTTGGGGACAGGGCTAGCAATCAGCCCCAGCATTTT CSVGDRASNQPQHF
TRBJ1-5 TRBV5-1 TRBD1 . 14 TGCGCCAGCAGCCGGACAGGGGAGGGTCAGCCCCAGCATTTT CASSRTGEGQPQHF
TRBJ2-5 TRBV5-1 TRBD1 . 14 TGCGCCAGCAGCTTGGCCGGGACAGGGGAGACCCAGTACTTC CASSLAGTGETQYF
TRBJ1-2 TRBV5-4 . . 15 TGTGCCAGCAGCTTGGGGCTCCAGACTAACTATGGCTACACCTTC CASSLGLQTNYGYTF